The present entry profiles one TCR beta chain with its context. Its antigen is not known. The sample is drawn from a study of immune evolution from preneoplasia to lung adenocarcinoma. Whole-study results and caveats: Clonality was highest in normal lung, lower in later-stage lesions apparently. Normal lung had the highest top T cell clone frequencies.

The repertoire was sequenced with immunoSEQ multiplex PCR; TCRdb's copy has only in-frame clones and lacks some. The data show 2,100 or so clones, with about four fifths seen just once and about 8.7% held by the top ten. The receptor was derived from a person aged 60-79 years with lung adenocarcinoma. The sequenced sample consisted of FFPE minimally invasive lung adenocarcinoma tissue.

This chain's CDR3 is CASSESGGERNEQFF. As DNA, the CDR3 is TGTGCCAGCAGTGAGTCGGGTGGGGAAAGAAATGAGCAGTTCTTC. V and J are TRBV6-4 and TRBJ2-1; D unclear. The CDR3 is 15 amino acids. The ends were cut back, 3 bases at V and 7 bases at J, with 16 bases in the middle. Looked up from germline, CDR1 is MRHNA and CDR2 is SNTAGT.